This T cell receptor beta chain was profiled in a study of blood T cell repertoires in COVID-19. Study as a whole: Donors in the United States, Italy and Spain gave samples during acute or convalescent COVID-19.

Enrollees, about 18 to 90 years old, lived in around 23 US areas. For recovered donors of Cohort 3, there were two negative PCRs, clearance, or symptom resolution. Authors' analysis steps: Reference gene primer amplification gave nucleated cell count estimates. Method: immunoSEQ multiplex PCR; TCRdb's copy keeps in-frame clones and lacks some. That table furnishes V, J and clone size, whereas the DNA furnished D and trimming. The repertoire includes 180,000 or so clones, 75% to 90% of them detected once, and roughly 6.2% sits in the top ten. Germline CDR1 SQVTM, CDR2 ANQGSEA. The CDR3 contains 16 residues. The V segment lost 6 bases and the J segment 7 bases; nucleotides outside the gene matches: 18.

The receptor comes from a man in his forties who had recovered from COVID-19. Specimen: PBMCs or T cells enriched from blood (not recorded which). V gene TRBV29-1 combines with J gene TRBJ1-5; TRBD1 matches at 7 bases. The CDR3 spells CSVETLTGRRWQPQHF. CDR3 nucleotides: TGCAGCGTCGAAACCCTGACAGGGAGAAGATGGCAGCCCCAGCATTTT.